Each of the 23 T cell receptor beta chains below was sequenced from the same sample in a study of T-cell memory formation after mild COVID-19. TCRdb re-derived calls from the 5' RACE reads in MiXCR, one entry per CDR3 protein. Of roughly 150,000 distinct CDR3 sequences in the sample, approximately 15% were seen once. Sequenced material: PBMCs or a T cell subset sorted from them (not recorded which). These receptors were collected from an adult woman who had mild COVID-19 (a few samples of this study predate the infection). Cell type and time point are not known.

In this sample, this clonotype turned up a few times. The chain joins TRBV5-1 to TRBJ2-1; D is undetermined. This CDR3 region has 11 residues. V shed 4 bases and J shed 9 bases, with 8 bases lying between them. CDR1 and CDR2 (germline): SGHRS, YFSETQ. CDR3 bases: TGCGCCAGCAGCCCTGACGGTGAGCAGTTCTTC. Its translation is CASSPDGEQFF. The variable domain in full, completed from reference TRBV5-1 and TRBJ2-1, reads KAGVTQTPRYLIKTRGQQVTLSCSPISGHRSVSWYQQTPGQGLQFLFEYFSETQRNKGNFPGRFSGRQFSNSRSEMNVSTLELGDSALYLCASSPDGEQFFGPGTRLTVL.

CDR3 nucleotides: TGTGCCAGTATCTCAGGGGTTGCTGGCTACACCTTC. It is translated as CASISGVAGYTF. The rearrangement links TRBV6-1 to TRBJ1-2; a weak D match, TRBD1 (6 bases). Trimming took off 9 bases at V and 7 bases at J, with 15 bases between the two ends. In germline, CDR1 is MNHNS, CDR2 SASEGT. The CDR3 has 12 amino acids.

This clonotype came up a few times. V gene TRBV6-2 or TRBV6-3 combines with J gene TRBJ2-1; D may be TRBD1 or TRBD2 (5 bases each). Germline-derived CDR1 and CDR2 are MNHEY and SVGEGT. V gave up 6 bases and J gave up 0 bases, with 21 bases separating them. CDR3 length equals 18 residues. CDR3: CASSAGRGQGSSYNEQFF. DNA of the CDR3: TGTGCCAGCAGCGCCGGACGAGGGCAGGGTAGCTCCTACAATGAGCAGTTCTTC.

The J gene is TRBJ2-7, the V gene TRBV7-9; D may correspond to TRBD1 or TRBD2 (5 bases each). The length of the CDR3 is 15 residues. V lost 5 bases and J lost 4, with 18 bases in between. Germline values: CDR1 SEHNR, CDR2 FQNEAQ (reference sequence). The CDR3 DNA follows: TGTGCCAGCAGCGCCGCCACGGGACGGATATACGAGCAGTACTTC. Encoded protein: CASSAATGRIYEQYF.

This chain connects TRBV4-3 to TRBJ2-1; no firm D call. Germline CDR1 LGHNA, CDR2 YSLEER. V was cut by 0 bases and J by 0 bases, with 6 bases left in between. The CDR3 contains 15 residues. The CDR3 sequence: CASSQESDSYNEQFF. DNA for the CDR3: TGCGCCAGCAGCCAAGAGTCCGACTCCTACAATGAGCAGTTCTTC.

CDR3 amino acids: CSVARDRYNEQFF. The CDR3 DNA sequence: TGCAGCGTTGCCAGGGACCGCTACAATGAGCAGTTCTTC. This chain links TRBV29-1 with TRBJ2-1; D may correspond to TRBD1 or TRBD2 (5 bases each). The CDR3 totals 13 residues. V was clipped by 4 bases and J by 3 bases, with 10 bases between them. Germline assignment: CDR1 SQVTM and CDR2 ANQGSEA.

This clonotype was seen more than once but under ten times. This chain connects TRBV24-1 to TRBJ2-1; TRBD2 matches 12 bases. The CDR3 extends over 16 amino acids. Trimming took 9 bases from V and 0 from J; bases not matched to a gene: 5. In germline, CDR1 is KGHDR, CDR2 SFDVKD. The DNA of the CDR3 is TGTGCCACCGGACTAGCGGGACGGTCCTCCTACAATGAGCAGTTCTTC. Translated, it gives CATGLAGRSSYNEQFF.

The chain recombines TRBV5-1 with TRBJ2-6; 9 nucleotides match TRBD1. CDR3 length equals 19 residues. The junction had 11 bases not matched to a gene; V was cut back by 4 bases and J by 0 bases. Looked up from germline, CDR1 is SGHRS and CDR2 is YFSETQ. CDR3 protein: CASSPPGDRVISGANVLTF. In DNA form, the CDR3 reads TGCGCCAGCAGCCCCCCTGGGGACAGGGTGATCTCTGGGGCCAACGTCCTGACTTTC.

A few counts support this clonotype. The chain joins TRBV27 to TRBJ2-3; no definite D call. This CDR3 has 14 amino acids. Trimming took off 5 bases at V and 2 bases at J, with 11 bases between the two ends. Germline V CDR1 and CDR2: MNHEY, SMNVEV (reference sequence). CDR3 sequence (DNA): TGTGCCAGCAGTCCACGAGAGTACACAGATACGCAGTATTTT. Translated, it gives CASSPREYTDTQYF.

The genes are TRBV3-1 and TRBJ1-1; 8 bases are a match to TRBD1. The CDR3 has 15 amino acids. With 1 base clipped from V and 6 bases from J, the junction kept 7 bases outside the gene matches. CDR1 and CDR2 (germline): LGHDT, YNNKEL (reference sequence). CDR3 coding DNA: TGTGCCAGCAGCCAAGGGCAGGGGGCGCTTCCTGAAGCTTTCTTT. Amino acid sequence: CASSQGQGALPEAFF.

The chain is built from TRBV15 and TRBJ1-1; D might be TRBD1 (5 bases). CDR3 length equals 18 residues. Germline V gene lookup returns CDR1 LNHNV and CDR2 YYDKDF (reference sequence). Between the trimmed V and J ends, which lost 1 base and 5 bases, there was a span of 23 bases. The CDR3 sequence: CATSRGVDKKRVGTEAFF. CDR3 nucleotides: TGTGCCACCAGCAGAGGAGTGGACAAGAAAAGGGTTGGGACTGAAGCTTTCTTT. Combining the CDR3 with reference TRBV15 and TRBJ1-1 gives the whole variable domain DAMVIQNPRYQVTQFGKPVTLSCSQTLNHNVMYWYQQKSSQAPKLLFHYYDKDFNNEADTPDNFQSRRPNTSFCFLDIRSPGLGDTAMYLCATSRGVDKKRVGTEAFFGQGTRLTVV.

The chain has TRBV24-1 and TRBJ2-3; unclear D gene. In germline, CDR1 is KGHDR, CDR2 SFDVKD. The CDR3 covers 13 residues. V shed 7 bases and J shed 5 bases, with 12 bases lying between them. In nucleotides, the CDR3 is TGTGCCACCAGGGCAGTTGGTGAAGATACGCAGTATTTT. As protein: CATRAVGEDTQYF.

The gene calls are TRBV7-2 and TRBJ1-6; 11 bases map to TRBD1. Germline lookup yields CDR1 SGHTA and CDR2 FQGNSA. The CDR3 consists of 15 residues. V trimming: 5 bases; J trimming: 7 bases; junction bases outside the gene matches: 4. This CDR3 is CASSPRTGGNSPLHF. DNA for the CDR3: TGTGCCAGCAGCCCGAGGACAGGGGGCAATTCACCCCTCCACTTT. The variable domain in full, with the rest retrieved from reference TRBV7-2 and TRBJ1-6, is GAGVSQSPSNKVTEKGKDVELRCDPISGHTALYWYRQSLGQGLEFLIYFQGNSAPDKSGLPSDRFSAERTGGSVSTLTIQRTQQEDSAVYLCASSPRTGGNSPLHFGNGTRLTVT.

This sequence joins TRBV4-3 and TRBJ1-1; D gene uncertain. Trimming removed 1 base from V and 0 bases from J, with 9 bases in between. Germline CDR1 and CDR2: LGHNA and YSLEER. This CDR3 is 15 amino acids long. Written as DNA, the CDR3 is TGCGCCAGCAGCCAAGTTAACAGTATGAACACTGAAGCTTTCTTT. Amino acid sequence: CASSQVNSMNTEAFF.

This clonotype was detected only a few times. The chain recombines TRBV5-1 with TRBJ2-3, with unresolved D. Between the trimmed V and J ends, which lost 0 bases and 5 bases, there was a span of 7 bases. Germline-derived CDR1 and CDR2 are SGHRS and YFSETQ. This CDR3 has 13 residues. The CDR3 DNA sequence: TGCGCCAGCAGCTTGGCCAGGTTAGATACGCAGTATTTT. Translating it yields CASSLARLDTQYF.

V is TRBV30 and J is TRBJ2-7, with 9 bases that match TRBD1. J was trimmed by 1 base and V by 4 bases; bases with no gene match: 5. The V gene's germline CDR1 is GTSNPN and CDR2 SVGIG (reference sequence). The CDR3 loop spans 14 amino acids. Written as DNA, the CDR3 is TGTGCCTGGACGGACGGGACAGGGTCCTACGAGCAGTACTTC. The encoded protein is CAWTDGTGSYEQYF.

This clonotype was observed a few times. The V gene is TRBV18, the J gene TRBJ2-1; no firm D call. CDR3 length: 16 residues. Germline V gene sequence: CDR1 KGHSH, CDR2 LQKENI. Trimming cost V 0 bases and J 2 bases, with 11 bases left between them. DNA for the CDR3: TGTGCCAGCTCACCACCTGGGGTTGCTACCTACAATGAGCAGTTCTTC. It codes for CASSPPGVATYNEQFF. Full variable domain (rest looked up from reference TRBV18 and TRBJ2-1): NAGVMQNPRHLVRRRGQEARLRCSPMKGHSHVYWYRQLPEEGLKFMVYLQKENIIDESGMPKERFSAEFPKEGPSILRIQQVVRGDSAAYFCASSPPGVATYNEQFFGPGTRLTVL.

In nucleotides, the CDR3 is TGTGCCAGTACCTCCGGGACAGCAACAAATGAGCAGTTCTTC. Its protein is CASTSGTATNEQFF. The chain recombines TRBV19 with TRBJ2-1; 7 bases align to TRBD1. CDR1 is LNHDA, CDR2 SQIVND, per germline (reference sequence). This CDR3 has 14 amino acids. With V trimmed by 7 bases and J by 7 bases, 10 bases remained unmatched.

The chain employs TRBV7-6 and TRBJ2-5, with 8 bases fitting TRBD1. This CDR3 is built from 15 residues. With V trimmed by 3 bases and J by 4 bases, 7 bases remained unmatched. Per the germline V gene, CDR1 is SGHVS and CDR2 is FNYEAQ. CDR3 sequence: CASSLYPQGAETQYF. CDR3 nucleotide sequence: TGTGCCAGCAGCTTGTACCCCCAGGGGGCAGAGACCCAGTACTTC.

The gene calls are TRBV12-3 or TRBV12-4 and TRBJ1-1; D remains ambiguous. The CDR3 loop spans 13 amino acids. Trimming took off 7 bases at V and 1 base at J, with 10 bases between the two ends. In nucleotides, the CDR3 is TGTGCCAGCACTCGATGGGCGAACACTGAAGCTTTCTTT. Amino acid sequence: CASTRWANTEAFF.

The rearrangement joins TRBV7-9 to TRBJ1-3; D is unclear. Germline assignment: CDR1 SEHNR and CDR2 FQNEAQ (reference sequence). CDR3 length equals 15 residues. The V gene lost 1 base and the J gene lost 0 bases, with 7 bases spanning the gap. The CDR3 sequence is CASSLEGSSGNTIYF. In nucleotides, the CDR3 is TGTGCCAGCAGCTTAGAGGGCAGCTCTGGAAACACCATATATTTT.

This clonotype has more than one count but fewer than ten. This chain connects TRBV11-3 to TRBJ2-7; D remains unclear. The CDR3 extends over 14 amino acids. V lost 1 base, J lost 3 bases, and 10 bases lay in between. Germline values: CDR1 SGHNT, CDR2 YENEEA. CDR3 amino acids: CASSLGGSLYEQYF. The CDR3 DNA reads TGTGCCAGCAGCTTAGGGGGATCCCTCTACGAGCAGTACTTC. The complete variable domain, with remaining parts taken from reference TRBV11-3 and TRBJ2-7, reads EAGVVQSPRYKIIEKKQPVAFWCNPISGHNTLYWYLQNLGQGPELLIRYENEEAVDDSQLPKDRFSAERLKGVDSTLKIQPAELGDSAVYLCASSLGGSLYEQYFGPGTRLTVT.

The chain has TRBV5-5 and TRBJ2-7; the D is unclear. From germline, CDR1 is SGHKS and CDR2 YYEKEE (reference sequence). The CDR3 has 13 amino acids. Trimming took 4 bases from V and 3 from J, leaving 11 bases between them. As DNA, the CDR3 is TGTGCCAGCAGCCATCACATAGACTACGAGCAGTACTTC. Translated, it gives CASSHHIDYEQYF.